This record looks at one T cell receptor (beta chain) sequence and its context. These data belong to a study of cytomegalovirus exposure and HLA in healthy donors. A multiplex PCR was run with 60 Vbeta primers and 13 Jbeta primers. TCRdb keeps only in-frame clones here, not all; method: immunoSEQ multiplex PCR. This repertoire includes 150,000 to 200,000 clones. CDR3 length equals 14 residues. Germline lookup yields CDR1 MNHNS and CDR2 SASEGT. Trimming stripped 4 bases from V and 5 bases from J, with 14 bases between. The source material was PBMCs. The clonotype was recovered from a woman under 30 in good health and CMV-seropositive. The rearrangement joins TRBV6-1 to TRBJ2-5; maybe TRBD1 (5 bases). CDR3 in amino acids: CASSVREARETQYF. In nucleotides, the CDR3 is TGTGCCAGCAGTGTCAGGGAAGCCAGGGAGACCCAGTACTTC.